The 3 T cell receptor beta chains below all came from one sample that was sequenced in a study of T-cell memory formation after mild COVID-19. TCRdb re-called the 5' RACE reads with MiXCR, one entry per CDR3 protein. The table has 250,000 to 300,000 distinct CDR3 sequences, approximately 15% seen once; the top ten hold more than 20%. Sequenced material: PBMCs or a T cell subset sorted from them (not recorded which). Every receptor here comes from a man aged 18 to 30 who had mild COVID-19 (a few samples of this study predate the infection). Cell type and time point are not known.

This clonotype was counted many times. The chain uses TRBV12-3 or TRBV12-4 and TRBJ2-7; D unresolved. This CDR3 is 12 amino acids long. Trimming stripped 7 bases from V and 7 bases from J, with 14 bases between. CDR3 DNA: TGTGCCAGCACCAGCCCGGAGAGAGAGCAGTACTTC. Translation gives CASTSPEREQYF.

The chain has TRBV20-1 and TRBJ1-2, with unresolved D. The CDR3 loop spans 15 amino acids. Germline V lookup: CDR1 DFQATT, CDR2 SNEGSKA (reference sequence). Trimming shortened V by 1 base and J by 1 base, and 13 bases separated the two germline ends. The CDR3 bases are TGCAGTGCTAGAGGTGGTGTCAAGGGTAACTATGGCTACACCTTC. Encoded protein: CSARGGVKGNYGYTF.

This clonotype has a count of ten or more. J is TRBJ2-5 and V is TRBV12-3 or TRBV12-4; 14 bases are shared with TRBD2. J gave up 4 bases and V 5 bases, and 6 bases lay outside the gene matches. The CDR3 is 16 residues long. The CDR3 DNA follows: TGTGCCAGCAGTCCCGGGACTAGCGGGGGAGGAGAGACCCAGTACTTC. It codes for CASSPGTSGGGETQYF.